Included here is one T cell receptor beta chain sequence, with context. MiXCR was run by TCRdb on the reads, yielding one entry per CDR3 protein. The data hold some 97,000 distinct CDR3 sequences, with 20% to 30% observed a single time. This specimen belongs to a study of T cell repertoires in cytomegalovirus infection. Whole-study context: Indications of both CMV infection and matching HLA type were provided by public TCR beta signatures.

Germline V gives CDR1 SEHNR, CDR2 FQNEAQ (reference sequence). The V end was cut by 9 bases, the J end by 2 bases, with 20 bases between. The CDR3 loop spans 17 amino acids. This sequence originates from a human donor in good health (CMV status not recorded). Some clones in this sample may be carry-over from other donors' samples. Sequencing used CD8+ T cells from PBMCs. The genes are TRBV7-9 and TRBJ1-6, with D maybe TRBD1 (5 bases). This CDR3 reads CASSRDPGVAYNSPLHF. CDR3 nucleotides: TGTGCCAGTTCCCGGGATCCGGGGGTCGCCTATAATTCACCCCTCCACTTT.